A selection of T cell receptor beta chains follows, all from one sample in a study of radiation and T cells in renal cell carcinoma. Profiled with immunoSEQ multiplex PCR; TCRdb holds only in-frame clones, not every one. The table includes 55,000 to 65,000 clones, around 78% detected once. The sequenced sample was blood, obtained from a patient whose treatment included radiotherapy and nephrectomy. The receptors shown here come from a man between 60 and 70 years old with renal cell carcinoma. CDR3s include the opening cysteine and the closing phenylalanine or tryptophan. D genes are given only for firm matches. Size values are once, few and many counts, or a class for expanded clones, and some rows have none.

NA | TRBJ1-2 | TRBV14 | 15 | NA | CASSQSGRANYGYTF | TGTGCCAGCAGCCAAAGCGGAAGAGCTAACTATGGCTACACCTTC
NA | TRBJ2-3 | TRBV10-3 | 13 | NA | CAIGQDITDTQYF | TGTGCCATCGGGCAGGACATCACAGATACGCAGTATTTT
NA | TRBJ2-1 | TRBV11-2 | 14 | NA | CASSPLGSNNEQFF | TGTGCCAGCAGCCCCCTTGGGTCTAACAATGAGCAGTTCTTC
NA | TRBJ1-3 | TRBV30 | 12 | NA | CAWKKSGNTIYF | TGTGCCTGGAAGAAGTCTGGAAACACCATATATTTT
NA | TRBJ2-1 | TRBV29-1 | 13 | NA | CSVRATDYNEQFF | TGCAGCGTTAGAGCGACGGACTACAATGAGCAGTTCTTC
TRBD2 | TRBJ2-1 | TRBV5-1 | 15 | once | CASSSPGGSYNEQFF | TGCGCCAGCAGCTCTCCGGGAGGGTCCTACAATGAGCAGTTCTTC
NA | TRBJ2-3 | TRBV29-1 | 12 | NA | CSATQGVDTQYF | TGCAGCGCCACTCAAGGGGTGGATACGCAGTATTTT
TRBD1 | TRBJ1-5 | TRBV27 | 13 | NA | CASRQGDGQPQHF | TGTGCCAGCAGACAGGGGGACGGTCAGCCCCAGCATTTT
NA | TRBJ1-1 | TRBV6-5 | 11 | NA | CASSYRREAFF | TGTGCCAGCAGTTATAGGCGGGAAGCTTTCTTT
NA | TRBJ1-1 | TRBV5-5 | 14 | once | CASSLDGTFLRAFF | TGTGCCAGCAGCTTGGACGGGACATTTCTCAGGGCTTTCTTT
NA | TRBJ1-4 | TRBV5-6 | 15 | NA | CASRQGPAANEKLFF | TGTGCCAGCAGACAAGGTCCCGCGGCTAATGAAAAACTGTTTTTT
NA | TRBJ1-5 | TRBV4-3 | 14 | NA | CASSQELGNQPQHF | TGCGCCAGCAGCCAAGAGTTGGGGAATCAGCCCCAGCATTTT
NA | TRBJ1-2 | TRBV29-1 | 14 | NA | CSVEIPSGIYGYTF | TGCAGCGTTGAAATTCCCAGTGGTATCTATGGCTACACCTTC
NA | TRBJ2-7 | TRBV5-4 | 14 | NA | CASSAEVGSHEQYF | TGTGCCAGCAGCGCCGAGGTCGGGAGCCACGAGCAGTACTTC
NA | TRBJ1-5 | TRBV5-1 | 15 | NA | CASSLGGPSNQPQHF | TGCGCCAGCAGCTTGGGAGGGCCCAGCAATCAGCCCCAGCATTTT
NA | TRBJ2-5 | TRBV7-9 | 13 | NA | CASSPSGVETQYF | TGTGCCAGCAGCCCCTCCGGTGTAGAGACCCAGTACTTC
NA | TRBJ1-1 | TRBV6-5 | 15 | once | CASSSATGRSTEAFF | TGTGCCAGCAGTTCCGCTACAGGGAGGTCCACTGAAGCTTTCTTT
NA | TRBJ1-1 | TRBV19 | 13 | NA | CASSTTENTEAFF | TGTGCCAGTAGTACAACAGAAAACACTGAAGCTTTCTTT
NA | TRBJ1-1 | TRBV2 | 13 | few | CASRRDINTEAFF | TGTGCCAGCAGGCGGGACATAAACACTGAAGCTTTCTTT
NA | TRBJ2-2 | TRBV7-3 | 15 | few | CASSLSGSWTGELFF | TGTGCCAGCAGCTTAAGCGGGTCATGGACCGGGGAGCTGTTTTTT
NA | TRBJ2-6 | TRBV28 | 14 | NA | CASRRMGGANVLTF | TGTGCCAGCCGCCGTATGGGAGGGGCCAACGTCCTGACTTTC
TRBD1 | TRBJ1-4 | TRBV5-4 | 15 | NA | CASSLTDRGHEKLFF | TGTGCCAGCAGCTTGACGGACAGGGGGCATGAAAAACTGTTTTTT
TRBD1 | TRBJ1-1 | TRBV7-3 | 15 | NA | CASSLTGTGGTEAFF | TGTGCCAGCAGCTTAACTGGGACAGGGGGCACTGAAGCTTTCTTT
TRBD1 | TRBJ2-5 | TRBV7-9 | 14 | NA | CASSFGTAQETQYF | TGTGCCAGCAGCTTCGGGACAGCCCAAGAGACCCAGTACTTC
NA | TRBJ2-1 | TRBV27 | 12 | NA | CASSGLRNEQFF | TGTGCCAGCAGCGGCCTCCGGAATGAGCAGTTCTTC
NA | TRBJ1-1 | TRBV19 | 13 | once | CASSIGWNGEAFF | TGTGCCAGTAGTATAGGATGGAACGGCGAAGCTTTCTTT
TRBD1 | TRBJ1-1 | TRBV29-1 | 12 | NA | CSAWTGDTEAFF | TGCAGCGCCTGGACAGGGGACACTGAAGCTTTCTTT
NA | TRBJ1-1 | TRBV6-5 | 13 | NA | CASSYSTHTEAFF | TGTGCCAGCAGTTACTCGACCCACACTGAAGCTTTCTTT
TRBD1 | TRBJ1-1 | TRBV5-1 | 16 | NA | CASSLTGVGISSEAFF | TGCGCCAGCAGCTTGACAGGGGTCGGAATTAGCTCTGAAGCTTTCTTT
TRBD2 | TRBJ2-3 | TRBV27 | 15 | NA | CASSFLAGTTDTQYF | TGTGCCAGCAGTTTCCTAGCGGGAACTACAGATACGCAGTATTTT
NA | TRBJ2-4 | TRBV12-5 | 17 | NA | CASGLERQSLAKNIQYF | TGTGCTAGTGGTTTGGAAAGACAGTCTCTAGCCAAAAACATTCAGTACTTC
NA | TRBJ1-2 | TRBV7-9 | 14 | NA | CASSLSQNNYGYTF | TGTGCCAGCAGCTTAAGTCAAAATAACTATGGCTACACCTTC
NA | TRBJ1-1 | TRBV27 | 14 | NA | CASSSHSSGTEAFF | TGTGCCAGCAGTTCCCACAGCTCCGGGACTGAAGCTTTCTTT
NA | TRBJ1-3 | TRBV2 | 15 | once | CASSAGAISGNTIYF | TGTGCCAGCAGTGCCGGGGCAATCTCTGGAAACACCATATATTTT
NA | TRBJ1-2 | TRBV18 | 14 | NA | CASSPGASNYGYTF | TGTGCCAGCTCACCCGGTGCATCTAACTATGGCTACACCTTC
TRBD1 | TRBJ1-1 | TRBV5-1 | 14 | once | CASSSTGEYTEAFF | TGCGCCAGCAGCTCGACAGGGGAGTACACTGAAGCTTTCTTT
NA | TRBJ2-7 | TRBV20-1 | 11 | NA | CSAGDSHEQYF | TGCAGTGCTGGAGACAGCCACGAGCAGTACTTC
NA | TRBJ1-3 | TRBV5-1 | 15 | NA | CASSLSSGPGNTIYF | TGCGCCAGCAGCTTGTCGTCGGGACCTGGAAACACCATATATTTT
TRBD1 | TRBJ1-2 | TRBV6-4 | 17 | NA | CASMIRDRDLTTYGYTF | TGTGCCAGCATGATCCGGGACAGGGACCTAACCACCTATGGCTACACCTTC
NA | TRBJ1-5 | TRBV2 | 15 | NA | CASSEGRQSNQPQHF | TGTGCCAGCAGTGAAGGGAGACAGTCAAATCAGCCCCAGCATTTT
TRBD1 | TRBJ1-2 | TRBV29-1 | 11 | NA | CSVRTGGGYTF | TGCAGCGTTCGGACAGGGGGCGGCTACACCTTC